The following is a T cell receptor (beta chain) sequence with its context. As handled by the study authors: The authors estimated nucleated cell counts from reference gene primer amplification. Sequencing was performed with immunoSEQ multiplex PCR; in TCRdb, only in-frame clones are kept and a portion is missing. V and J calls and clone size are as listed in that table; D and trimming were resolved from the DNA. The sample consists of 110,000 or so clones, 84% of them appearing once. These data originate in a study of blood T cell repertoires in COVID-19. Study as a whole: Material from acute and convalescent COVID-19 was sourced from the United States, Italy and Spain. T cells, B-cell-depleted T cells, or PBMCs supplied cDNA or gDNA.

The CDR3 is 17 amino acids. V lost 5 bases to trimming and J lost 3 bases; unmatched junction nucleotides: 13. Germline values: CDR1 SGHTA, CDR2 FQGNSA. This sequence joins TRBV7-2 and TRBJ1-3, with 7 bases aligning to TRBD1. The TCR was taken from a woman aged 40 to 50 with acute or convalescent COVID-19. Input material: peripheral blood. CDR3 region: CASSPEQGRSGGNTIYF. The CDR3 DNA is TGTGCCAGCAGCCCCGAACAGGGGAGGTCAGGTGGAAACACCATATATTTT.